Below are 19 T cell receptor beta chains sequenced from a single sample in a study of CD8 T cells in Susac syndrome. RNA was extracted with the RNeasy kit, and a quantity of 0.5 to 1 ug was reverse transcribed using random hexamers. TCRdb reanalysed the immunoSEQ multiplex PCR reads using MiXCR and keeps one entry per CDR3 protein. The sample carries 150,000 to 200,000 distinct CDR3 sequences, roughly 94% recorded once. Source material: CD4+ T cells from PBMCs. These receptors were taken from a human donor with Susac syndrome.

V and J are TRBV3-1 and TRBJ2-5, with 8 positions matching TRBD2. The CDR3 extends over 17 amino acids. With 0 bases clipped from V and 2 bases from J, the junction kept 8 bases outside the gene matches. Germline CDR1 is LGHDT and CDR2 is YNNKEL (reference sequence). The DNA of the CDR3 is TGTGCCAGCAGCCAAGAATTGAGCGGGGGCCTGCAAGAGACCCAGTACTTC. Translation gives CASSQELSGGLQETQYF.

The V gene is TRBV7-9, the J gene TRBJ2-1; D uncertain. Trimming stripped 7 bases from V and 9 bases from J, with 10 bases between. The CDR3 loop spans 11 amino acids. Germline V gene sequence: CDR1 SEHNR, CDR2 FQNEAQ (reference sequence). The CDR3 is CASNRRGEQFF. Written as DNA, the CDR3 is TGTGCCAGCAACCGGCGTGGTGAGCAGTTCTTC. The full variable domain, rest sourced from reference TRBV7-9 and TRBJ2-1, is DTGVSQNPRHKITKRGQNVTFRCDPISEHNRLYWYRQTLGQGPEFLTYFQNEAQLEKSRLLSDRFSAERPKGSFSTLEIQRTEQGDSAMYLCASNRRGEQFFGPGTRLTVL.

This sequence joins TRBV6-5 and TRBJ2-7; D is tentatively TRBD1 or TRBD2 (5 bases each). Germline assignment: CDR1 MNHEY and CDR2 SVGAGI. CDR3 length equals 14 residues. Trimming removed 2 bases at V and 5 bases at J, with 13 bases between. CDR3 amino acids: CASSYVGTRHEQYF. In DNA form, the CDR3 reads TGTGCCAGCAGTTACGTGGGGACGCGGCACGAGCAGTACTTC.

This sequence joins TRBV7-3 and TRBJ2-7, with 7 bases identical to TRBD2. The CDR3 sequence is 12 residues long. V trimming: 6 bases; J trimming: 7 bases; junction bases outside the gene matches: 6. Per the germline V gene, CDR1 is SGHTA and CDR2 is FQGTGA. This CDR3 reads CASSQPGGEQYF. The DNA for the CDR3 is TGTGCCAGCAGTCAACCCGGGGGGGAGCAGTACTTC.

The V gene is TRBV10-3, the J gene TRBJ2-3, with TRBD2 matching 10 bases. The junction had 8 bases not matched to a gene; V was cut back by 4 bases and J by 1 base. Per germline, CDR1 ENHRY and CDR2 SYGVKD. The CDR3 has 17 amino acids. CDR3: CAISAGSGRIGTDTQYF. The DNA of the CDR3 is TGTGCCATCAGTGCTGGTAGCGGGAGGATTGGCACAGATACGCAGTATTTT.

The gene calls are TRBV4-1 and TRBJ2-2; D is tentatively TRBD1 or TRBD2 (5 bases each). The germline gives CDR1 MGHRA, CDR2 YSYEKL. Trimming pared 3 bases from V and 1 base from J, leaving 9 bases between. This CDR3 has 15 amino acids. CDR3 sequence (DNA): TGCGCCAGCAGCCAGGGACCGAAGAACACCGGGGAGCTGTTTTTT. The encoded protein is CASSQGPKNTGELFF.

This clonotype was detected once. This rearrangement joins TRBV28 to TRBJ2-1; D gene uncertain. This CDR3 is built from 12 residues. V gave up 8 bases and J gave up 4 bases, with 9 bases separating them. Germline V CDR1 and CDR2: MDHEN, SYDVKM. The CDR3 sequence: CASVPFYNEQFF. In nucleotides, the CDR3 is TGTGCCAGCGTACCCTTTTACAATGAGCAGTTCTTC.

Points on this clonotype: Since no conserved phenylalanine or tryptophan closes the CDR3, a read error is the likely cause. The DNA is omitted, as the CDR3 cannot be located on it reliably, and the CDR3 follows TCRdb's listing. The CDR3 sequence: CASSYEGVSVRTS. The J gene is TRBJ2-7, the V gene TRBV6-6; the table's D call, TRBD1, was not checked against the DNA. The germline V gene has CDR1 MNHNY and CDR2 SVGAGI (reference sequence). Both ends counted, the CDR3 spans 13 residues.

This clonotype appeared a few times. The chain uses TRBV6-6 and TRBJ2-7; TRBD2 is a possible D gene (5 bases). Germline V lookup: CDR1 MNHNY, CDR2 SVGAGI (reference sequence). This CDR3 comprises 15 residues. Trimming removed 6 bases at V and 2 bases at J, with 17 bases between. CDR3 sequence reads: CASSRQVGAAYEQYF. The CDR3 DNA is TGTGCCAGCAGCCGCCAGGTGGGAGCCGCCTACGAGCAGTACTTC.

CDR3 DNA sequence: TGTGCCAGCAGCAGGGATCGCAACTATGGCTACACCTTC. Its protein is CASSRDRNYGYTF. The chain is built from TRBV11-2 and TRBJ1-2; the D is unclear. Germline loops: CDR1 SGHAT, CDR2 FQNNGV. There are 13 residues in the CDR3. The germline V and J ends were trimmed by 5 bases and 2 bases, with 9 bases remaining between them.

The chain joins TRBV2 to TRBJ2-1; tentative D call: TRBD1 (6 bases). V gave up 9 bases and J gave up 1 base, with 13 bases separating them. The V gene's germline CDR1 is SNHLY and CDR2 FYNNEI. This CDR3 has 14 amino acids. CDR3 in amino acids: CARGGAESYNEQFF. The CDR3 nucleotides read TGTGCCAGAGGGGGAGCTGAGTCCTACAATGAGCAGTTCTTC.

The table lists this clonotype with a count of one. The rearrangement uses TRBV28 and TRBJ2-1; 9 bases fit TRBD2. The V gene's germline CDR1 is MDHEN and CDR2 SYDVKM. This CDR3 has 16 residues. V lost 4 bases, J lost 10 bases, and 14 bases stayed unmatched. CDR3 residues: CASSSAAAGGPGEQFF. In nucleotides, the CDR3 is TGTGCCAGCAGTTCCGCCGCCGCGGGAGGGCCTGGCGAGCAGTTCTTC.

This chain joins TRBV19 and TRBJ1-6, with 7 bases that match TRBD1. Germline CDR1 LNHDA, CDR2 SQIVND (reference sequence). Trimming cost V 4 bases and J 11 bases; bases outside gene matches: 2. The CDR3 covers 12 residues. CDR3 sequence: CASSKDRTPLHF. The CDR3 nucleotides read TGTGCCAGTAGTAAGGACAGGACACCCCTCCACTTT.

This chain connects TRBV4-2 to TRBJ2-1; TRBD2 aligns across 13 bases. The CDR3 length is 15 residues. J lost 7 bases, V lost 3 bases, and 3 bases had no gene match. Germline CDR1 is LGHNA and CDR2 is YNFKEQ. The CDR3 protein is CASSHPGLAGNEQFF. Written as DNA, the CDR3 is TGTGCCAGCAGCCATCCGGGACTAGCGGGGAATGAGCAGTTCTTC.

The chain has TRBV20-1 and TRBJ2-2; no firm D call. Germline V gene sequence: CDR1 DFQATT, CDR2 SNEGSKA (reference sequence). This CDR3 is 14 amino acids long. V was trimmed by 2 bases and J by 4 bases, leaving 11 bases between them. CDR3 sequence reads: CSARPTTGTGELFF. The DNA of the CDR3 is TGCAGTGCTAGACCGACCACCGGCACCGGGGAGCTGTTTTTT.

J is TRBJ1-5 and V is TRBV12-3 or TRBV12-4; no clear D. The CDR3 covers 14 residues. Trimming pared 6 bases from V and 5 bases from J, leaving 14 bases between. In DNA, the CDR3 is TGTGCCAGCAGCACTGAGGACGGGGATCAGCCCCAGCATTTT. This encodes CASSTEDGDQPQHF.

The CDR3 DNA sequence: TGCAGCTCGAGCGGGCCCGGCTACAATGAGCAGTTCTTC. Translating it yields CSSSGPGYNEQFF. V is TRBV29-1 and J is TRBJ2-1, with TRBD2 as a possible D gene (6 bases). The CDR3 runs 13 residues. Per germline, CDR1 SQVTM and CDR2 ANQGSEA. The V end was cut by 8 bases, the J end by 3 bases, with 14 bases between.

The chain joins TRBV4-2 to TRBJ2-7; TRBD2 might be the D (7 bases). The CDR3 loop spans 18 amino acids. V lost 4 bases to trimming and J lost 0 bases, with 22 bases between them. Germline CDR1 reads LGHNA; CDR2 reads YNFKEQ. This CDR3 reads CASSRTRGETGSSYEQYF. The CDR3 coding sequence is TGTGCCAGCAGCCGTACCCGGGGGGAGACAGGAAGCTCCTACGAGCAGTACTTC.

CDR3 nucleotides: TGTGCCAGCAGTTTAGAGGGTGAAGCTTTCTTT. Amino acids: CASSLEGEAFF. The chain combines TRBV12-3 or TRBV12-4 with TRBJ1-1; D gene ambiguous. The CDR3 runs 11 residues. V gave up 1 base and J gave up 7 bases, with 4 bases separating them.